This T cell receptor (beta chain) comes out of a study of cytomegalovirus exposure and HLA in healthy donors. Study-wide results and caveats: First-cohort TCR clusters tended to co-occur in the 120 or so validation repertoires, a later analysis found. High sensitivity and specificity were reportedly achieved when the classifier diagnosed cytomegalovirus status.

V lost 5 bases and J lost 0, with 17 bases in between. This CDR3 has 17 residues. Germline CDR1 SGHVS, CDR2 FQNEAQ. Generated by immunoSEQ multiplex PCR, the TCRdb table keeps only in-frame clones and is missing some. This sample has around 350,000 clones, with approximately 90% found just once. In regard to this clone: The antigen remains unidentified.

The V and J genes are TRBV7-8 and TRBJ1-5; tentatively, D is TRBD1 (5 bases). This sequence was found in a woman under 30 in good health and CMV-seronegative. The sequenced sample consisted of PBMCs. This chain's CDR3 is CASSGRVPGPSNQPQHF. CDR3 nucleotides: TGTGCCAGCAGCGGCAGGGTCCCCGGGCCTAGCAATCAGCCCCAGCATTTT.